This is a list of T cell receptor beta chains from one sample in a study of cytomegalovirus exposure and HLA in healthy donors. Libraries were prepared by immunoSEQ multiplex PCR; TCRdb keeps only in-frame clonotypes and omits some of them. The table lists just over 200,000 clones, 79% of them singletons, with about 1.7% in the top ten. The source material was PBMCs. The receptors here all came from a man aged 45-65 years in good health and CMV-seronegative. Each CDR3 is given with its conserved first and last residue. The D gene is left open where the match is weak. The listing skips clone size in some rows; elsewhere it reads once, few, many or a size class.

CDR3nt	CDR3aa	v_gene	d_gene	j_gene	abundance
TGTGCCAGTAGACGACAGGGGGCAGATAGACAGCCCCAGCATTTT	CASRRQGADRQPQHF	TRBV19	TRBD1	TRBJ1-5	.
TGCAGCGTTGAAGATGCGCGGGGACAGGGCCCTGTCAGGACCTTC	CSVEDARGQGPVRTF	TRBV29-1	TRBD1	TRBJ1-2	.
TGTGCCAGTAGGGGGAAAGGGGCCTACGAGCAGTACTTC	CASRGKGAYEQYF	TRBV19	.	TRBJ2-7	.
TGCGCCAGCAGGGGGGGACAGCTCGTGGGGAACACTGAAGCTTTCTTT	CASRGGQLVGNTEAFF	TRBV5-1	TRBD1	TRBJ1-1	.
TGTGCCAGCACTGGGGGACAGGGTATTTACAATGAGCAGTTCTTC	CASTGGQGIYNEQFF	TRBV11-1	TRBD1	TRBJ2-1	.
TGTGCCAGCAGCCGGAAGGGGCAGCTAGCGGGAGCTTACGAGCAGTACTTC	CASSRKGQLAGAYEQYF	TRBV14	TRBD2	TRBJ2-7	.
TGTGCCACCAGCAGAGGAGCGGGAGGCTACAATGAGCAGTTCTTC	CATSRGAGGYNEQFF	TRBV15	TRBD2	TRBJ2-1	.
TGTGCCAGCAGTTTTTCAACAGGGGGCGGGTACGAGCAGTACTTC	CASSFSTGGGYEQYF	TRBV27	TRBD1	TRBJ2-7	.
TGCGCCAGCAGCTTGAACTACGGGAGTAACGACGAGCAGTACTTC	CASSLNYGSNDEQYF	TRBV5-1	.	TRBJ2-7	few
TGTGCCAGCAGTTTATTCTCGGCGGGACGCACTGAAGCTTTCTTT	CASSLFSAGRTEAFF	TRBV27	.	TRBJ1-1	few
TGTGCCAGCAGTTTTGGGGGGGGGCCCACCGGGGAGCTGTTTTTT	CASSFGGGPTGELFF	TRBV28	.	TRBJ2-2	.
TGTGCCACCAGCAGAGTTAGACACTCCTACAATGAGCAGTTCTTC	CATSRVRHSYNEQFF	TRBV15	.	TRBJ2-1	.
TGTGCCAGCAGCCCTCTCAGCGGGAATAGGGACATTCAGTACTTC	CASSPLSGNRDIQYF	TRBV11-2	TRBD2	TRBJ2-4	.
TGTGCCAGCAGCCGTCTAGCGGGAATTGAAGAGCAGTACTTC	CASSRLAGIEEQYF	TRBV7-2	TRBD2	TRBJ2-7	.
TGCGCCAGCAGCCAGTCGACAGGGTTTGAGCAGTTCTTC	CASSQSTGFEQFF	TRBV4-1	TRBD1	TRBJ2-1	.
TGCAGCGTGAGGACTAGCGGGACCGGGGAGCTGTTTTTT	CSVRTSGTGELFF	TRBV29-1	TRBD2	TRBJ2-2	.
TGTGCCAGCAGTTCACCTGGGCAGGGGGCTAACACTGAAGCTTTCTTT	CASSSPGQGANTEAFF	TRBV27	TRBD1	TRBJ1-1	.
TGTGCCAGCAGGGATGACAGGGCGACCGGGGAGCTGTTTTTT	CASRDDRATGELFF	TRBV25-1	TRBD1	TRBJ2-2	.
TGTGCCAGCAGTTATGGGACAGTTTCCTACAATGAGCAGTTCTTC	CASSYGTVSYNEQFF	TRBV27	TRBD1	TRBJ2-1	.
TGTGCCAGCATTTACAGGCTCACAGATACGCAGTATTTT	CASIYRLTDTQYF	TRBV2	.	TRBJ2-3	.
TGTGCCAGCAGTGGGACAGGGGGCGTCTACGAGCAGTACTTC	CASSGTGGVYEQYF	TRBV27	TRBD1	TRBJ2-7	few
TGTGCCAGCTCACCCGACAGATCTGAAGCTTTCTTT	CASSPDRSEAFF	TRBV18	.	TRBJ1-1	once
TGTGCCAGCAGTTACGGACAGGGGCATCATTACGAGCAGTACTTC	CASSYGQGHHYEQYF	TRBV27	TRBD1	TRBJ2-7	.
TGTGCCAGCAGTACCTGGAGGGGCGGTAACACTGAAGCTTTCTTT	CASSTWRGGNTEAFF	TRBV6-5	.	TRBJ1-1	.
TGTGCCAGCAGCATAACGGGGACAATCAACACTGAGGCTTTCTTT	CASSITGTINTEAFF	TRBV7-2	.	TRBJ1-1	.
TGTGCCAGCAGTTTACGTCTAGCGGATGGGGGGTACTTC	CASSLRLADGGYF	TRBV28	TRBD2	TRBJ2-7	.
TGTGCCAGCTCACCAGCGGGACTAGCGGGAGGGAAAAACATTCAGTACTTC	CASSPAGLAGGKNIQYF	TRBV18	TRBD2	TRBJ2-4	.
TGCGCCAGCAGCTTGGACGGGAGGTCCTACAATGAGCAGTTCTTC	CASSLDGRSYNEQFF	TRBV5-1	TRBD2	TRBJ2-1	once
TGTGCCAGCAGCTTAATAGGGGGCCGAGGGGACACCGGGGAGCTGTTTTTT	CASSLIGGRGDTGELFF	TRBV7-6	TRBD1	TRBJ2-2	.
TGCGCCAGCAGCTTAGGGTCTAGCGGGATCAGGCGAAATTACAATGAGCAGTTCTTC	CASSLGSSGIRRNYNEQFF	TRBV5-1	TRBD2	TRBJ2-1	.
TGTGCCAGCAGTCCTGCTGGGGCGAGGTACGAGCAGTACTTC	CASSPAGARYEQYF	TRBV28	.	TRBJ2-7	.
TGTGCCAGCAGCCGGGACAGTACGTCCACCACTAACTATGGCTACACCTTC	CASSRDSTSTTNYGYTF	TRBV14	TRBD1	TRBJ1-2	.
TGCGCCAGCTGTCGGGGACAGGGAATGGATACGCAGTATTTT	CASCRGQGMDTQYF	TRBV10-2	TRBD1	TRBJ2-3	.
TGTGCCAGCCACGGTGAACCCTACGAGCAGTACTTC	CASHGEPYEQYF	TRBV2	.	TRBJ2-7	.
TGTGCCAGCAGTCCCGGAAGGACTATGTTGGGCTACACCTTC	CASSPGRTMLGYTF	TRBV7-2	.	TRBJ1-2	few
TGCAGCGTTCCACAGGGGGCGCAAGGCGGCTACACCTTC	CSVPQGAQGGYTF	TRBV29-1	TRBD1	TRBJ1-2	.
TGTGCCAGCAGCACGGGACTGACCTCCTACGAGCAGTACTTC	CASSTGLTSYEQYF	TRBV28	.	TRBJ2-7	.
TGTGCCAGCAGTGAATCGAGGACGGGGATCTATGGCTACACCTTC	CASSESRTGIYGYTF	TRBV6-1	.	TRBJ1-2	once
TGTGCCAGCAGTGGGGGGGGACGGATTAATGAAAAACTGTTTTTT	CASSGGGRINEKLFF	TRBV2	.	TRBJ1-4	.
TGTGCCAGCAGTTCCAGGGTGAGCACTGAAGCTTTCTTT	CASSSRVSTEAFF	TRBV28	.	TRBJ1-1	.
TGCGCCAGCAGCTTGTCAGCGCCGGGGGAGCAGTACTTC	CASSLSAPGEQYF	TRBV5-1	.	TRBJ2-7	.
TGTGCCAGTTACGACAGGGTTTATGGCTACACCTTC	CASYDRVYGYTF	TRBV28	TRBD1	TRBJ1-2	.
TGTGCCAGCAGTGTGGCTAGCGGGAGGGTAATCGGCGAGCAGTACTTC	CASSVASGRVIGEQYF	TRBV2	TRBD2	TRBJ2-7	.
TGTGCCAGCAGCCTGTCGGTTAACTATGGCTACACCTTC	CASSLSVNYGYTF	TRBV27	.	TRBJ1-2	.
TGTGCCAGCAGCCCCGACAGGGCAAACTATGGCTACACCTTC	CASSPDRANYGYTF	TRBV6-6	TRBD1	TRBJ1-2	.
TGTGCCAGCAGCTTATTAGCGGGGGAGCAGTACTTC	CASSLLAGEQYF	TRBV7-9	TRBD2	TRBJ2-7	few
TGTGCCAGCAACACCGGACTAGCGGGAGCAAGGGCCTACAATGAGCAGTTCTTC	CASNTGLAGARAYNEQFF	TRBV28	TRBD2	TRBJ2-1	.
TGTGCCAGCACTGGCCTCCCGGGGAAAAACATTCAGTACTTC	CASTGLPGKNIQYF	TRBV28	.	TRBJ2-4	once
TGTGCCTGGGGCGGGACCCAAAGGAACGAGCAGTACTTC	CAWGGTQRNEQYF	TRBV28	.	TRBJ2-7	.
TGTGCCAGCAGCTCGTCTACGGCTGGAAACACCATATATTTT	CASSSSTAGNTIYF	TRBV7-9	.	TRBJ1-3	.
TGTGCCAGCAGTTTATGGCAGGGTGAGCAGTTCTTC	CASSLWQGEQFF	TRBV27	.	TRBJ2-1	.
TGTGCCAGCAGTTCCGCCGGGACTAGCGTACCAATGCAGTACTTC	CASSSAGTSVPMQYF	TRBV28	TRBD2	TRBJ2-7	.
TGCGCCAGCAGCTTCGGCAGGATGAACACTGAAGCTTTCTTT	CASSFGRMNTEAFF	TRBV5-1	.	TRBJ1-1	once
TGTGCCAGCTCGGCGGGACAGGTCGCCGCAGGGGCCAACGTCCTGACTTTC	CASSAGQVAAGANVLTF	TRBV18	TRBD1	TRBJ2-6	.
TGTGCCAGCAGTGAAGGACTAGCGAGCACCTACGAGCAGTACTTC	CASSEGLASTYEQYF	TRBV6-1	TRBD2	TRBJ2-7	.
TGTGCCAGCAGTATCTCAGGGGTTACTAATGAAAAACTGTTTTTT	CASSISGVTNEKLFF	TRBV28	.	TRBJ1-4	.
TGCGCCAGCAGCTTGGGGCTAGCGGGCCGGGGGGAGACCCAGTACTTC	CASSLGLAGRGETQYF	TRBV5-1	TRBD2	TRBJ2-5	.
TGCGCCAGCAGCTTGGACCGTAGCGGGAGGGTCGACGAGCAGTACTTC	CASSLDRSGRVDEQYF	TRBV5-1	TRBD2	TRBJ2-7	.
TGTGCCAGCAGTTACGCCATAGCTAGGGGCTACGAGCAGTACTTC	CASSYAIARGYEQYF	TRBV6-5	.	TRBJ2-7	.
TGTGCCAGCAGTATAACTAGCGCGAGCTACGAGCAGTACTTC	CASSITSASYEQYF	TRBV6-1	TRBD2	TRBJ2-7	.